This T cell receptor beta chain was identified during a study of cytomegalovirus exposure and HLA in healthy donors. The PCR had 60 Vbeta and 13 Jbeta primers. The assay was immunoSEQ multiplex PCR, and TCRdb's table has in-frame clones only and misses some. This table holds about 160,000 clones, around 83% found once. For this clone: The antigen remains unidentified.

Each donor was healthy, and each was a bone marrow donor. Per germline, CDR1 MGHRA and CDR2 YSYEKL. The CDR3 is 15 residues long. V dropped 0 bases and J dropped 4 bases, with 12 bases sitting between them. Study results and caveats: Excluded were some V segments that proved indistinguishable, including TRBV6-2 and TRBV6-3. It emerged from a later analysis that several of the most significant clusters appeared to be linked to common viral pathogens. Most CMV-associated TCR beta chains were later found to appear HLA-restricted.

Sequencing was performed on PBMCs. The clonotype comes from a man over 45 in good health and CMV-seropositive. The chain is built from TRBV4-1 and TRBJ1-2, with D uncertain. CDR3 sequence reads: CASSQDTQISYGYTF. Here the CDR3 DNA reads TGCGCCAGCAGCCAAGACACACAGATCTCCTATGGCTACACCTTC.